The T cell receptor beta chain described here comes from a study of identical twins. Findings and limits, study-wide: While abundant cord blood beta clonotypes carried fewer insertions, memory repertoires showed no such pattern.

A note on this clonotype: Its target is unknown.

Trimming took 5 bases from V and 4 from J; bases not matched to a gene: 8. The CDR3 consists of 15 residues. Germline assignment: CDR1 MDHEN and CDR2 SYDVKM. Addition of a universal primer site occurred through template switching, and cDNA carried unique molecular identifiers. TCRdb independently ran MiXCR on the 5' RACE reads; one entry per CDR3 protein. The sample contains approximately 700,000 distinct CDR3 sequences, about 18% of which appear only once. These data were also filed under a second study, of T cells expressing NK-cell markers. From that paper: Several experiments employed an anti-gamma-delta TCR antibody to confine sorting to alpha-beta TCR T cells.

The rearrangement links TRBV28 to TRBJ2-7; 10 nucleotides match TRBD1. Sequenced sample: PBMCs. The source of this sequence is a woman between 18 and 29 years old in good health. DNA for the CDR3: TGTGCCAGCAGTATACCTCCGGGACAGGGGTACGAGCAGTACTTC. Its translation: CASSIPPGQGYEQYF.